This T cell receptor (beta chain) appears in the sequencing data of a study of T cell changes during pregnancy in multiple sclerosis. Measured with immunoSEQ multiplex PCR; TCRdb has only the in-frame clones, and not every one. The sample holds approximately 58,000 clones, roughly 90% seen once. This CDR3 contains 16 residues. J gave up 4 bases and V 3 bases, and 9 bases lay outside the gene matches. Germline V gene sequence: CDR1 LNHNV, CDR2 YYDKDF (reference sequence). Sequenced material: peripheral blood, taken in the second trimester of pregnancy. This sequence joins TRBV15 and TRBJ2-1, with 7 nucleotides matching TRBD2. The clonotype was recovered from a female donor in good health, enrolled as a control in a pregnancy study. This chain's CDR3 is CATSSPSGINYNEQFF. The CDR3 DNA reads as TGTGCCACCAGCAGTCCCAGCGGGATTAATTACAATGAGCAGTTCTTC.